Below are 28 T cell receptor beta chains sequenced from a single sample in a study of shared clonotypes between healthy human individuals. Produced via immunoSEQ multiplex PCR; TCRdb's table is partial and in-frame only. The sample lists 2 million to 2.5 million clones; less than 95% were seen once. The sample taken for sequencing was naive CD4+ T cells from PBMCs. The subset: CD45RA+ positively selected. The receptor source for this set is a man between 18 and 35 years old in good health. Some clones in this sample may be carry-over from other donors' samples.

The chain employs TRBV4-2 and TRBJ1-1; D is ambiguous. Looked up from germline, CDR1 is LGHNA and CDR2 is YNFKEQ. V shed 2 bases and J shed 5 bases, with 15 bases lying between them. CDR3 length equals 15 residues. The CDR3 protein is CASSQWLSLGTEAFF. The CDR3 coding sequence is TGTGCCAGCAGCCAATGGTTAAGTCTGGGAACTGAAGCTTTCTTT.

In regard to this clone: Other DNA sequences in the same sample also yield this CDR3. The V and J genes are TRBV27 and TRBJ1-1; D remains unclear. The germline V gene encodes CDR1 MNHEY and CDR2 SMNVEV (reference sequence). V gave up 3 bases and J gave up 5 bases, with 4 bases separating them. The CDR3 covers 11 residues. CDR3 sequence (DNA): TGTGCCAGCAGTTTGGGGACTGAAGCTTTCTTT. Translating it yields CASSLGTEAFF.

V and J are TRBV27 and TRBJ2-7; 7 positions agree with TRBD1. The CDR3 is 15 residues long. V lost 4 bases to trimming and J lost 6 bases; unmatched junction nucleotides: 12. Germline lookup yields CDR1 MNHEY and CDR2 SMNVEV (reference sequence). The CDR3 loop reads CASSSGQARNLEQYF. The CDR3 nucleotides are TGTGCCAGCAGTTCCGGACAGGCCAGAAACCTCGAGCAGTACTTC.

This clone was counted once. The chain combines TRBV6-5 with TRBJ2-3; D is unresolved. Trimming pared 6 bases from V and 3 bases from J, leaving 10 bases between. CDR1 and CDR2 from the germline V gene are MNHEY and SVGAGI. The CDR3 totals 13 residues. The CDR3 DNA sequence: TGTGCCAGCAGCAGAGTCCCTACAGATACGCAGTATTTT. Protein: CASSRVPTDTQYF.

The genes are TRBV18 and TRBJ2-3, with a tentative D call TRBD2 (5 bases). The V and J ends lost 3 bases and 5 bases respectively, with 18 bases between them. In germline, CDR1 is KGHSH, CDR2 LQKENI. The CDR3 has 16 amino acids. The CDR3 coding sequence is TGTGCCAGCTCACCGGATCAACTAGTAGTAGGAGATACGCAGTATTTT. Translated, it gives CASSPDQLVVGDTQYF.

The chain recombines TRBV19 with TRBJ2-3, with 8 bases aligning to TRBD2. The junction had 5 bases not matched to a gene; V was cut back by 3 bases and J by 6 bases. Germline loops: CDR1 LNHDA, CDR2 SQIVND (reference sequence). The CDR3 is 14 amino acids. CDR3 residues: CASSMLAGHDTQYF. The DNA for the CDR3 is TGTGCCAGTAGTATGTTAGCGGGGCACGATACGCAGTATTTT.

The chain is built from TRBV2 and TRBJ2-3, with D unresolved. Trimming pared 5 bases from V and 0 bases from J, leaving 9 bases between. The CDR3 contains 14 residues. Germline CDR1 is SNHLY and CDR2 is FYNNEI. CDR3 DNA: TGTGCCAGCAGTAAAACAGTTAGCACAGATACGCAGTATTTT. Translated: CASSKTVSTDTQYF. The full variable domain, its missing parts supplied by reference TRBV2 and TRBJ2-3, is EPEVTQTPSHQVTQMGQEVILRCVPISNHLYFYWYRQILGQKVEFLVSFYNNEISEKSEIFDDQFSVERPDGSNFTLKIRSTKLEDSAMYFCASSKTVSTDTQYFGPGTRLTVL.

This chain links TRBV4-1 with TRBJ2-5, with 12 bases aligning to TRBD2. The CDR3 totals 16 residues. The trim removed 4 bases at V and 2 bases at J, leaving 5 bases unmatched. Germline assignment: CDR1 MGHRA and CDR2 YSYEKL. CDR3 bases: TGCGCCAGCAGCCGTCGACTAGCGGGAGTTCAAGAGACCCAGTACTTC. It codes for CASSRRLAGVQETQYF.

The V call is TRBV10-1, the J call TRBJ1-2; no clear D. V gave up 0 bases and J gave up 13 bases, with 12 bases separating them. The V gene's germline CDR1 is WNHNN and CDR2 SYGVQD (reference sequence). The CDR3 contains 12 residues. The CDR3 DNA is TGCGCCAGCAGTGAGTCGGGCCGGGGTCTCACCTTC. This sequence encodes CASSESGRGLTF.

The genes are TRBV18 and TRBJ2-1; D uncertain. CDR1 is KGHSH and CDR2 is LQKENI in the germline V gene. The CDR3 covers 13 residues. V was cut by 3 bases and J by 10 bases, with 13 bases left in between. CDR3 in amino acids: CASSPGIQVEQFF. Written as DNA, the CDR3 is TGTGCCAGCTCACCGGGAATTCAGGTGGAGCAGTTCTTC.

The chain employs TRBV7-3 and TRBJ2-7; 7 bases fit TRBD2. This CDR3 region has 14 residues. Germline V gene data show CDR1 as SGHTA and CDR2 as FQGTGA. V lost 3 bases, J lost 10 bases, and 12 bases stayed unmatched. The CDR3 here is CASSFRTAGEDQYF. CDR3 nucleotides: TGTGCCAGCAGCTTCCGAACGGCGGGAGAGGATCAGTACTTC. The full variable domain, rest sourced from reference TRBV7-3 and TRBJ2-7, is GAGVSQTPSNKVTEKGKYVELRCDPISGHTALYWYRQSLGQGPEFLIYFQGTGAADDSGLPNDRFFAVRPEGSVSTLKIQRTERGDSAVYLCASSFRTAGEDQYFGPGTRLTVT.

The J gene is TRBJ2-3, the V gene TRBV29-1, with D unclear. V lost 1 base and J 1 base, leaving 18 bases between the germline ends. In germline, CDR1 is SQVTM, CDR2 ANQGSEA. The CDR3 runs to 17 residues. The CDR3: CSVEGLLAETRTDTQYF. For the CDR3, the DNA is TGCAGCGTTGAAGGACTCCTCGCTGAGACCCGCACAGATACGCAGTATTTT.

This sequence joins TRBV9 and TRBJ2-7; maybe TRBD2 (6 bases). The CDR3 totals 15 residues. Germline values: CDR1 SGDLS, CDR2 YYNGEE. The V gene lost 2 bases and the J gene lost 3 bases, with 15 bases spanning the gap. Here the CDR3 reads CASSVGLHTNYEQYF. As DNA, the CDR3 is TGTGCCAGCAGCGTGGGACTTCATACCAACTACGAGCAGTACTTC.

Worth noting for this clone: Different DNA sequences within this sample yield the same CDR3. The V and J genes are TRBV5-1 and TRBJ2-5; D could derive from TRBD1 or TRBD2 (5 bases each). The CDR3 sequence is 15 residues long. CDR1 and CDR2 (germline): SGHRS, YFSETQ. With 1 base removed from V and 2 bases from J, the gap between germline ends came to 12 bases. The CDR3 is CASSLSGTPQETQYF. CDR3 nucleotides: TGCGCCAGCAGCTTGTCGGGGACCCCTCAAGAGACCCAGTACTTC.

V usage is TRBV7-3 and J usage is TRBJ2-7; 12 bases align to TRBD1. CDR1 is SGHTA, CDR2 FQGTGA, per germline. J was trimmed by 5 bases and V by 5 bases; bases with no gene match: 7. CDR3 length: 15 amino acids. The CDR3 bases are TGTGCCAGCAGCCCCTGGGACAGGGGGCTAGACGAGCAGTACTTC. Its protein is CASSPWDRGLDEQYF.

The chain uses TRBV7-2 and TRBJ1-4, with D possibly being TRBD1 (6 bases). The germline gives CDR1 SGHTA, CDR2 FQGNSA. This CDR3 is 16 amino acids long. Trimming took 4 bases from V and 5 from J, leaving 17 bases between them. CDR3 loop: CASSSRGGGDNEKLFF. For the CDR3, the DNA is TGTGCCAGCAGCTCCCGGGGAGGGGGGGACAATGAAAAACTGTTTTTT. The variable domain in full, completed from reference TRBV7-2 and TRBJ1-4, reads GAGVSQSPSNKVTEKGKDVELRCDPISGHTALYWYRQSLGQGLEFLIYFQGNSAPDKSGLPSDRFSAERTGGSVSTLTIQRTQQEDSAVYLCASSSRGGGDNEKLFFGSGTQLSVL.

The CDR3 loop is CASSVELAYNEQFF. The CDR3 nucleotides are TGTGCCAGCAGCGTAGAACTGGCCTACAATGAGCAGTTCTTC. The chain combines TRBV9 with TRBJ2-1, with no clear D. The CDR3 consists of 14 residues. Germline V lookup: CDR1 SGDLS, CDR2 YYNGEE. V was trimmed by 0 bases and J by 2 bases, leaving 6 bases between them.

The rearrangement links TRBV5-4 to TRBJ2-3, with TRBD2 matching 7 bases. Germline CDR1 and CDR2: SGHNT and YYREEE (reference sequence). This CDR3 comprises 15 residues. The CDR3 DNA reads TGTGCGGTCGCCCAGGGTAGCGGGAGCACAGATACGCAGTATTTT. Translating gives CAVAQGSGSTDTQYF.

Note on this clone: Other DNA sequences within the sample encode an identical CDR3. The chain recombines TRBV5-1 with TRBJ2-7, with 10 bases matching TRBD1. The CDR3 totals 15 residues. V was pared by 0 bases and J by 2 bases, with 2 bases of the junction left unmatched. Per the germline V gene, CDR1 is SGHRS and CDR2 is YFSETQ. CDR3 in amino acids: CASSLGTGGTYEQYF. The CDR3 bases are TGCGCCAGCAGCTTGGGGACAGGGGGTACCTACGAGCAGTACTTC.

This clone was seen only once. The DNA of the CDR3 is TGTGCCATCAGGGACAGGGGGGACACCGGGGAGCTGTTTTTT. Translating gives CAIRDRGDTGELFF. The chain recombines TRBV10-3 with TRBJ2-2; 10 bases line up with TRBD1. This CDR3 contains 14 residues. Germline V gene sequence: CDR1 ENHRY, CDR2 SYGVKD. Trimming took 6 bases from V and 3 from J; bases not matched to a gene: 1.

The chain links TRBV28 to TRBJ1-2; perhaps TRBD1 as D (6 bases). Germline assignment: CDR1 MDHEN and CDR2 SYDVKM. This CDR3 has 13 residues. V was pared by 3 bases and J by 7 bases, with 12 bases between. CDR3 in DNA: TGTGCCAGCAGTTTCTCCCAACAGGGTGGCTACACCTTC. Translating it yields CASSFSQQGGYTF.

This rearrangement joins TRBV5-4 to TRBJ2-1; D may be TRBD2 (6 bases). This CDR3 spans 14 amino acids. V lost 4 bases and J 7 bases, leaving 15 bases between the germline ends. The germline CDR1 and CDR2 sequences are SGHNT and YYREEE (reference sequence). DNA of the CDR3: TGTGCCAGCAGCGGACCGGGACTCCAAAATGAGCAGTTCTTC. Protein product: CASSGPGLQNEQFF.

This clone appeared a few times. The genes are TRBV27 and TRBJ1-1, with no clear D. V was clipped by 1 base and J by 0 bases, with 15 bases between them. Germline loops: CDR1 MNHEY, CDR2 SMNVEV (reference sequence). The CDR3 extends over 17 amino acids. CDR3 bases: TGTGCCAGCAGTTTATATGCTCGTAAGCGGGTGAACACTGAAGCTTTCTTT. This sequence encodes CASSLYARKRVNTEAFF.

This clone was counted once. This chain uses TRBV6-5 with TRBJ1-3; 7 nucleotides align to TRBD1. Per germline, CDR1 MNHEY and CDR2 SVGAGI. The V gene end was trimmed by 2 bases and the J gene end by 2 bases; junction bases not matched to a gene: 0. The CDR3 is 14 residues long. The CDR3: CASSYGQAGNTIYF. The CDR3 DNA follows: TGTGCCAGCAGTTACGGACAGGCTGGAAACACCATATATTTT.

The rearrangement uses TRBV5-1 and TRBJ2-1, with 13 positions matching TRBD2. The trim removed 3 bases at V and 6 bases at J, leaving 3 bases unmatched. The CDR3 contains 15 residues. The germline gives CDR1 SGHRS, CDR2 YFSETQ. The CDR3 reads CASSWTSGRGNEQFF. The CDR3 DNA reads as TGCGCCAGCAGCTGGACTAGCGGGAGAGGCAATGAGCAGTTCTTC.

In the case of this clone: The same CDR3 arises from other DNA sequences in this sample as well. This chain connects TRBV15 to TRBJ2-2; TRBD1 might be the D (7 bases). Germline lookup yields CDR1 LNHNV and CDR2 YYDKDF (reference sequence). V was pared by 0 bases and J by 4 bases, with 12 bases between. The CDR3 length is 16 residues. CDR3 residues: CATSRDRQGGTGELFF. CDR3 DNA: TGTGCCACCAGCAGAGATCGGCAGGGGGGCACCGGGGAGCTGTTTTTT.

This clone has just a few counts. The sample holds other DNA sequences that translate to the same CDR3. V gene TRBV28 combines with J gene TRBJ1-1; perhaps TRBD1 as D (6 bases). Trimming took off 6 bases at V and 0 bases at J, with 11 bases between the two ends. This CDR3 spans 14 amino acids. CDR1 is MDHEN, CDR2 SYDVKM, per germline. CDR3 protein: CASSRQGMNTEAFF. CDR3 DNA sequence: TGTGCCAGCAGCCGCCAGGGGATGAACACTGAAGCTTTCTTT.

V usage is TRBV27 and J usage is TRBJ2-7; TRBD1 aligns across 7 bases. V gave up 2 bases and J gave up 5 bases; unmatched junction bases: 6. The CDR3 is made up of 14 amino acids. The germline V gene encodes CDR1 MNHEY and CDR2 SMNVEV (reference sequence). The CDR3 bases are TGTGCCAGCAGTTTAAACAGGGGACAAAACGAGCAGTACTTC. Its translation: CASSLNRGQNEQYF.